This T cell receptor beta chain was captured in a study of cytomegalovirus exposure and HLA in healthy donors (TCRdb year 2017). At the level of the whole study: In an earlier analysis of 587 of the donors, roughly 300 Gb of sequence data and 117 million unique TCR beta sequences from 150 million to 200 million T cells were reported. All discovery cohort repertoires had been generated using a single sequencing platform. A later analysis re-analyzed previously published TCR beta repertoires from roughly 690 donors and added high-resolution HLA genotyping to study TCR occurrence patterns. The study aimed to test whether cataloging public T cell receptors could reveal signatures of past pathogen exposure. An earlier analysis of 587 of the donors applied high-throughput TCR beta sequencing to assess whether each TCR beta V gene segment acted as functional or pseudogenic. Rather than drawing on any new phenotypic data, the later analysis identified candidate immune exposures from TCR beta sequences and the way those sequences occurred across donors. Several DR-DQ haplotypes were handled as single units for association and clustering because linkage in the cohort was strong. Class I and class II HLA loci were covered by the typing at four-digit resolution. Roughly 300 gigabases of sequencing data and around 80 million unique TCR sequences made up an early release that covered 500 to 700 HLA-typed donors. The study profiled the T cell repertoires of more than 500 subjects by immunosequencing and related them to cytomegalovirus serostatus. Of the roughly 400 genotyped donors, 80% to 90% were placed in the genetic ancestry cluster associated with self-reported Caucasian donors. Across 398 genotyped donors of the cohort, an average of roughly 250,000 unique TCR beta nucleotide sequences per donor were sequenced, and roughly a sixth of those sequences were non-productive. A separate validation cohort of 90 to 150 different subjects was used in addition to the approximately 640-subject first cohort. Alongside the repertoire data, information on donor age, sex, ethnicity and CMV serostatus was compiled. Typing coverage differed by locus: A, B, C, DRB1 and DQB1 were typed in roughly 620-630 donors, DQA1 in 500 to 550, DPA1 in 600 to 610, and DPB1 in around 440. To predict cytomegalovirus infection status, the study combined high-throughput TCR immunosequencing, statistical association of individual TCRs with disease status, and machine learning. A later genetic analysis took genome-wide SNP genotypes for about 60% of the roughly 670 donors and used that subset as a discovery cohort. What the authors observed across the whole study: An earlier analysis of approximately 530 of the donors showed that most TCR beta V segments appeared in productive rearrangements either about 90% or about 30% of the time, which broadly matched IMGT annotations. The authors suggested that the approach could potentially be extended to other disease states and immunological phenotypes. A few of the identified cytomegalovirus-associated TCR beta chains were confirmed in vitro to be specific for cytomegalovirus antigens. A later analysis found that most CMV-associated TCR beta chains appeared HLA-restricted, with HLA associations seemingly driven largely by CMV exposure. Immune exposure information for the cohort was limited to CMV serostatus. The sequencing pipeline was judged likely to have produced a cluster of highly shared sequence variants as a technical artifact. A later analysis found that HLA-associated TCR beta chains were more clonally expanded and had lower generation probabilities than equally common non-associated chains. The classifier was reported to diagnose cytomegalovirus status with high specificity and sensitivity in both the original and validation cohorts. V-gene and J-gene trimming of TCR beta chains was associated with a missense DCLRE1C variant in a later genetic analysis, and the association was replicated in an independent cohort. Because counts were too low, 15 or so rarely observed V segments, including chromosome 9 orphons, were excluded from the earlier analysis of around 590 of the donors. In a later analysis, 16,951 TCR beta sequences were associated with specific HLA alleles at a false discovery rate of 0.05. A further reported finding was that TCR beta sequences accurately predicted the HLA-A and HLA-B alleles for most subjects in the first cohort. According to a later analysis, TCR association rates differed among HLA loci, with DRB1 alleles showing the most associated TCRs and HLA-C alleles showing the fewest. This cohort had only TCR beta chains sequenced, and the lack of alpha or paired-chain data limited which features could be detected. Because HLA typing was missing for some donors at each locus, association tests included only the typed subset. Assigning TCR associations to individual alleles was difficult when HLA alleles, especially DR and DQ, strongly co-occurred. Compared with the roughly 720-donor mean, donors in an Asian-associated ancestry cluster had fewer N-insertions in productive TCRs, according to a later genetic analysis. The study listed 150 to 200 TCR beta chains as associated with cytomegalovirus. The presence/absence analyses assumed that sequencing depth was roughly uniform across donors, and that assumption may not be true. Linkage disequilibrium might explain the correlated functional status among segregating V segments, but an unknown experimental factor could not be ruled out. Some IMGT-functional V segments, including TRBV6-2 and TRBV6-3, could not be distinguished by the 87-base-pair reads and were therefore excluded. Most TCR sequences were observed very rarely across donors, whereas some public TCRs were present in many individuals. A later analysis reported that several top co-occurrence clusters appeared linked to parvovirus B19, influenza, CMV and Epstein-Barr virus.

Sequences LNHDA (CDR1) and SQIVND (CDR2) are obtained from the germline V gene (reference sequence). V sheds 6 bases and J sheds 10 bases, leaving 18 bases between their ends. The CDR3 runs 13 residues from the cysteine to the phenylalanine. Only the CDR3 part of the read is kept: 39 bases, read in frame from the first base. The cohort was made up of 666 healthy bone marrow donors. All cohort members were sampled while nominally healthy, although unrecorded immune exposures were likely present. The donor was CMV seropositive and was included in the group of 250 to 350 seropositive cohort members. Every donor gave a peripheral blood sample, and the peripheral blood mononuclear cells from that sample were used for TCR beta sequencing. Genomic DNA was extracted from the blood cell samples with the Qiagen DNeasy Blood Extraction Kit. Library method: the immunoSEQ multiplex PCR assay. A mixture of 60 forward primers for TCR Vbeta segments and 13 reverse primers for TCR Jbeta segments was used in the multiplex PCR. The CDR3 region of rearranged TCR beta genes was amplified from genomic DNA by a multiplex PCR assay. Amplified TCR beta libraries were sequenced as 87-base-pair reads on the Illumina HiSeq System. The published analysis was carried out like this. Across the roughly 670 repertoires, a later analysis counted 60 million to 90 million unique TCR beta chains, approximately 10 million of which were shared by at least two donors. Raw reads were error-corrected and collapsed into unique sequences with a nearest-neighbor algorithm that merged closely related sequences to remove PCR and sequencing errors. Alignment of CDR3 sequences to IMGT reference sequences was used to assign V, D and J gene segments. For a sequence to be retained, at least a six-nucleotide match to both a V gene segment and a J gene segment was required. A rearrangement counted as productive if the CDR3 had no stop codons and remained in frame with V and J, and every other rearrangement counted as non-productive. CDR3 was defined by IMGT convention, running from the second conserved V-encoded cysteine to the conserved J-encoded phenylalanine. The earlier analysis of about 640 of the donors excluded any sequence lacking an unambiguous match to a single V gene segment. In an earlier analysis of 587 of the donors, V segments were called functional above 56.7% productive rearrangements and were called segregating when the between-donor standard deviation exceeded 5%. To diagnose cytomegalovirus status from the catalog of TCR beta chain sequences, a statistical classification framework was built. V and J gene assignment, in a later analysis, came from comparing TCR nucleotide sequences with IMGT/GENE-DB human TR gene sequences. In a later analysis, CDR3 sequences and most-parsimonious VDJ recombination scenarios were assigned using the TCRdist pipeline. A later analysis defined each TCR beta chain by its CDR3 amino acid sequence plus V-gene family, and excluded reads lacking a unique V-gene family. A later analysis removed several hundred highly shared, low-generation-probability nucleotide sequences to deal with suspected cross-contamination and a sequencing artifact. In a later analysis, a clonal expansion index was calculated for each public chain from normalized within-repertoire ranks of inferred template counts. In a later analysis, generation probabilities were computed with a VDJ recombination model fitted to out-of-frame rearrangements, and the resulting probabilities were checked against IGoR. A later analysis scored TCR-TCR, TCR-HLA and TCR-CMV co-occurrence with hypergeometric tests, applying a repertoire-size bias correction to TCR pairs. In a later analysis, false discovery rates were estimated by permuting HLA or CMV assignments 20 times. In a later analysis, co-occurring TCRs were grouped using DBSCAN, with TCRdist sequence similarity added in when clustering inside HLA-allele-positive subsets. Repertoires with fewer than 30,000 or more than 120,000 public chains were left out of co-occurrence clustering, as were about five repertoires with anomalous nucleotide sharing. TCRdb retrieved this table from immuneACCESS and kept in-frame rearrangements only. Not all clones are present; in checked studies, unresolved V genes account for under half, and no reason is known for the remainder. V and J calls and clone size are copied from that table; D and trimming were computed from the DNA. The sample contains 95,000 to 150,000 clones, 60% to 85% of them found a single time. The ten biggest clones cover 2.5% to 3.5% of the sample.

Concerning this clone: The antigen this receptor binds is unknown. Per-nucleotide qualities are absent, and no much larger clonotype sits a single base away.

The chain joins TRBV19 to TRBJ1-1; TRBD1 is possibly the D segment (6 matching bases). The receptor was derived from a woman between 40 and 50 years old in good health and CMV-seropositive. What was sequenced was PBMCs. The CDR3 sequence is CASSEDGEGVAFF. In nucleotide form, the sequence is TGTGCCAGTAGCGAGGACGGGGAGGGGGTAGCTTTCTTT.